This T cell receptor beta chain was recovered during a study of cytomegalovirus exposure and HLA in healthy donors. V lost 5 bases, J lost 6 bases, and 11 bases stayed unmatched. CDR1 MDHEN and CDR2 SYDVKM come from the germline V gene. The CDR3 totals 16 residues. Primers: 60 Vbeta forward and 13 Jbeta reverse. The method was immunoSEQ multiplex PCR; TCRdb's version includes in-frame clones alone and lacks a portion of them. The sample records some 180,000 clones, approximately 85% being singletons. Input material: PBMCs. The source of this sequence is a woman aged 45-60 years in good health and CMV-seronegative. The genes are TRBV28 and TRBJ2-1; TRBD2 agrees at 9 bases. This CDR3 is CASSLLTGGRANEQFF. The DNA for the CDR3 is TGTGCCAGCAGTCTACTTACCGGCGGGAGGGCCAATGAGCAGTTCTTC. The entire variable domain, with the rest obtained from reference TRBV28 and TRBJ2-1, is as follows: DVKVTQSSRYLVKRTGEKVFLECVQDMDHENMFWYRQDPGLGLRLIYFSYDVKMKEKGDIPEGYSVSREKKERFSLILESASTNQTSMYLCASSLLTGGRANEQFFGPGTRLTVL.